This TCR beta chain derives from a study of IL-17A CD8 T cells in psoriatic arthritis synovium. For the study in its entirety: The goal of the study was to characterize the phenotype, molecular profile and function of synovial IL-17A+CD8+ T cells in the pathogenesis of psoriatic arthritis. Overall study outcomes, separate from this receptor: Synovial Tc17 cells in psoriatic arthritis were shown by TCRbeta sequencing to be polyclonal (median clonality around 0.078). Cells came from synovial fluid rather than synovial tissue, since no psoriatic arthritis synovial tissue samples were available. In a couple of patients, many Tc17 clones were shared with the synovial Tc1 population, giving Morisita overlap indices above 0.8. Although most synovial CD8+ subsets stayed polyclonal, some individual clones made up over 4.5% of the repertoire. TCR sequencing covered only three patients, which the authors acknowledged as a limited sample size.

After DNA extraction (Qiagen), TCRbeta V-D-J rearrangements were amplified in a bias-controlled manner and then sequenced at high throughput (immunoSEQ; Adaptive Biotech). The authors processed their data as follows. Productive sequences were analyzed at sequence level using the immunoSEQ Analyzer platform. Clonality was calculated as 1 minus Pielou's evenness, with values ranging from 0 (highly polyclonal) to 1 (monoclonal). Repertoire overlap between subsets was quantified with the Morisita index, from 0 (no similarity) to 1 (complete similarity). Not all clones reach the TCRdb copy of this immuneACCESS table, which keeps in-frame sequences only. Checked studies attribute under half of the gap to unresolved V genes and leave the rest unexplained. The V and J calls and clone size come from that table; D and trimming were worked out from the DNA. Across this sample there are some 1,300 clones, with approximately 70% seen only once. The ten largest clones capture 14% of the sample.

CD3+ T cells, isolated magnetically, got 1.5 hours of stimulation with PMA and ionomycin and were then labeled using IL-17A and IFNgamma cytokine secretion assays. Synovial fluid effusions were aspirated from the actively inflamed joints of patients with psoriatic arthritis. Memory CD8+ T cells in synovial fluid were sorted patient by patient into Tc17 (IL-17A+) cells, bulk memory cells and Tc1 (IL-17A-IFNgamma+) cells in order to compare their TCR repertoires. The psoriatic arthritis patients fulfilled the Classification of Psoriatic Arthritis Study Group (CASPAR) criteria. After counterstaining with viability dye plus anti-CD3, CD8, CD14 and CD4 antibodies, the cytokine-secreting cells were sorted on a BD FACSAria. In three patients with psoriatic arthritis, sorted CD8+ T cell subsets from synovial fluid were put through TCRbeta sequencing. Synovial fluid mononuclear cells were isolated with Lymphoprep and cryopreserved in liquid nitrogen before use. The medium used for cryopreservation had approximately 50% fetal calf serum and around 10% dimethyl sulfoxide.

V drops 4 bases and J drops 5 bases, leaving 14 bases in between. The CDR3 measures 15 amino acids from cysteine to phenylalanine. Only CDR3 DNA remains: 45 bases, in frame from the first base. Reading the germline V gene (reference sequence) gives CDR1 PRHDT and CDR2 FYEKMQ. A word on this clone: Its antigen is currently not known. Base-call qualities are not available, and no considerably larger clone is one nucleotide away.

The V gene is TRBV13 and the J gene is TRBJ1-4, with a weak D call of TRBD1 (6 bases match). The clonotype was recovered from a human donor with psoriatic arthritis. Material: IL-17A+ (IFN-gamma+/-) memory CD8+ T cells from synovial fluid. The cell subset or site label here, explained by the study, means: IL-17A+IFNgamma+/- memory CD8+ (Tc17) cells. Read as DNA, the sequence is TGTGCCAGCAGCTCCCCGGGGGCAGGGAATGAAAAACTGTTTTTT. Translated, it reads CASSSPGAGNEKLFF.